One sample yielded the 26 T cell receptor beta chains listed below, sequenced in a study of shared clonotypes between healthy human individuals. CD45RO-negative, CCR7-selected cells formed the naive CD8 fraction, which excluded terminally differentiated effector memory CD45RA+ cells. TCRdb's table, derived via immunoSEQ multiplex PCR, lists solely in-frame clones and lacks some. The repertoire holds roughly 2.1 million clones, with 85% to 95% as singletons. The sequencing sample was made of naive CD8+ T cells from PBMCs. These receptors originate from a man between 18 and 29 years old in good health. Some clones in this sample may be carry-over from other donors' samples.

V is TRBV11-2 and J is TRBJ2-5, with D perhaps being TRBD1 or TRBD2 (5 bases each). The CDR3 totals 12 residues. Deletions cut 3 bases from V and 5 bases from J, with 7 bases between. CDR1 is SGHAT and CDR2 is FQNNGV in the germline V gene. The CDR3 here is CASSFWGETQYF. The DNA of the CDR3 is TGTGCCAGCAGCTTTTGGGGGGAGACCCAGTACTTC.

This clone was picked up one time. The rearrangement links TRBV2 to TRBJ2-7; a possible D gene is TRBD2 (6 bases). The CDR3 runs to 12 residues. The V gene lost 6 bases and the J gene lost 4 bases, with 10 bases spanning the gap. CDR1 is SNHLY, CDR2 FYNNEI, per germline. CDR3 sequence reads: CASRAGFYEQYF. CDR3 coding DNA: TGTGCCAGCAGGGCGGGGTTTTACGAGCAGTACTTC.

This chain uses TRBV6-5 with TRBJ2-1, with 9 positions matching TRBD2. Germline V gives CDR1 MNHEY, CDR2 SVGAGI. The CDR3 totals 15 residues. Trimming took 2 bases from V and 6 from J; bases not matched to a gene: 5. In DNA, the CDR3 is TGTGCCAGCAGTTACGAAGCGGGAGGAACCAATGAGCAGTTCTTC. This gives the protein CASSYEAGGTNEQFF.

The genes are TRBV11-2 and TRBJ2-3, with D possibly being TRBD1 or TRBD2 (6 bases each). Germline CDR1 is SGHAT and CDR2 is FQNNGV. With 5 bases removed from V and 6 bases from J, the gap between germline ends came to 15 bases. The CDR3 consists of 14 residues. The CDR3: CASSGRQAGDTQYF. The CDR3 region has the DNA TGTGCCAGCAGCGGAAGACAGGCGGGGGATACGCAGTATTTT.

The chain carries TRBV7-9 and TRBJ2-7, with D unclear. This CDR3 is built from 17 residues. V shed 5 bases and J shed 3 bases, with 23 bases lying between them. Germline loops: CDR1 SEHNR, CDR2 FQNEAQ (reference sequence). CDR3 nucleotide sequence: TGTGCCAGCAGCGGACCTCAAATAAGAGACGAGTACTACGAGCAGTACTTC. As protein: CASSGPQIRDEYYEQYF.

J is TRBJ2-7 and V is TRBV5-4, with a possible D match to TRBD1 (6 bases). This CDR3 is built from 13 residues. From germline, CDR1 is SGHNT and CDR2 YYREEE (reference sequence). V lost 3 bases and J 6 bases, leaving 13 bases between the germline ends. The CDR3 here is CASSWGRRPEQYF. The CDR3 DNA is TGTGCCAGCAGCTGGGGGCGGAGACCCGAGCAGTACTTC.

The chain recombines TRBV2 with TRBJ2-1, with 14 bases lining up with TRBD2. This CDR3 spans 14 amino acids. V lost 6 bases to trimming and J lost 8 bases; unmatched junction nucleotides: 3. Looked up from germline, CDR1 is SNHLY and CDR2 is FYNNEI. CDR3 amino acids: CASRGTSGSDEQFF. The CDR3 nucleotides read TGTGCCAGCAGGGGGACTAGCGGGAGCGATGAGCAGTTCTTC.

CDR3 sequence (DNA): TGTGCAAGTCGGCCAGCCATCCTGGGGTTGGCGGATACGCAGTATTTT. It specifies CASRPAILGLADTQYF. V and J are TRBV12-2 and TRBJ2-3. TRBV12-2 is assigned pseudogene status. This CDR3 region has 16 residues.

This sequence joins TRBV15 and TRBJ1-2, with 7 bases identical to TRBD1. The CDR3 spans 17 residues. V dropped 5 bases and J dropped 0; count of bases not matched to a gene: 12. CDR1 is LNHNV, CDR2 YYDKDF, per germline (reference sequence). For the CDR3, the DNA is TGTGCCACCAGCGGGACCCTCAGGGGGACAGCTAACTATGGCTACACCTTC. Translating it yields CATSGTLRGTANYGYTF.

The chain links TRBV5-6 to TRBJ1-2, with TRBD1 as a possible D gene (5 bases). Trimming pared 4 bases from V and 8 bases from J, leaving 21 bases between. The V gene's germline CDR1 is SGHDT and CDR2 YYEEEE. The CDR3 has 15 amino acids. The CDR3 DNA sequence: TGTGCCAGCAGCGATATTCGACAGTTGCAATGGGGCTACACCTTC. The encoded protein is CASSDIRQLQWGYTF.

The chain employs TRBV27 and TRBJ2-5; a weak D match, TRBD2 (6 bases). There are 13 residues in the CDR3. V was cut by 6 bases and J by 7 bases, with 15 bases left in between. Germline V gene lookup returns CDR1 MNHEY and CDR2 SMNVEV (reference sequence). CDR3 in DNA: TGTGCCAGCAGGAGGGCGGGAACGGGGACCCAGTACTTC. Its protein is CASRRAGTGTQYF.

Notes on this clone: Other DNA sequences of this sample code for an identical CDR3. The V call is TRBV28, the J call TRBJ1-4, with D possibly matching TRBD1 (5 bases). The CDR3 length is 14 residues. The V end lost 3 bases, the J end lost 8 bases, and 13 bases lay between the germline ends. CDR1 and CDR2 (germline): MDHEN, SYDVKM. CDR3 in amino acids: CASSFRGSREKLFF. In nucleotides, the CDR3 is TGTGCCAGCAGTTTCCGGGGCAGCAGGGAAAAACTGTTTTTT.

The table lists this clone with a count of one. The V gene is TRBV6-6, the J gene TRBJ2-1, with no clear D. The CDR3 contains 11 residues. Per the germline V gene, CDR1 is MNHNY and CDR2 is SVGAGI (reference sequence). The germline V and J ends were trimmed by 6 bases and 7 bases, with 7 bases remaining between them. This CDR3 reads CASSAGNEQFF. CDR3 coding DNA: TGTGCCAGCAGCGCAGGAAATGAGCAGTTCTTC.

The chain joins TRBV28 to TRBJ2-6; D is possibly TRBD1 (5 bases). Germline V CDR1 and CDR2: MDHEN, SYDVKM. Trimming removed 6 bases at V and 1 base at J, with 19 bases between. The CDR3 has 18 amino acids. The CDR3 sequence is CASRWGRQRSSGANVLTF. CDR3 nucleotide sequence: TGTGCCAGCAGATGGGGCCGACAGCGATCGTCTGGGGCCAACGTCCTGACTTTC.

The chain carries TRBV27 and TRBJ2-7; no clear D gene. The CDR3 length is 15 residues. V gave up 5 bases and J gave up 7 bases, with 21 bases separating them. Germline V gene data show CDR1 as MNHEY and CDR2 as SMNVEV (reference sequence). The CDR3 region has the DNA TGTGCCAGCAGTAATCGGGCCAACGTTTTTGAGGAGCAGTACTTC. Translation: CASSNRANVFEEQYF.

J is TRBJ2-3 and V is TRBV5-6; no reliable D call. Germline V gene lookup returns CDR1 SGHDT and CDR2 YYEEEE. This CDR3 spans 12 amino acids. Trimming took off 0 bases at V and 8 bases at J, with 7 bases between the two ends. The CDR3 DNA reads TGTGCCAGCAGCTTGGGGGGTGCTACGCAGTATTTT. This sequence encodes CASSLGGATQYF.

CDR3 nucleotide sequence: TGTGCCAGCAGCTTGGGGGCGGGACTACAGGATGGCTACACCTTC. Residues: CASSLGAGLQDGYTF. This chain joins TRBV5-4 and TRBJ1-2; TRBD1 is a possible D gene (5 bases). The ends were cut back, 0 bases at V and 6 bases at J, with 15 bases in the middle. In germline, CDR1 is SGHNT, CDR2 YYREEE (reference sequence). CDR3 size: 15 residues.

The chain uses TRBV28 and TRBJ1-1, with D perhaps matching TRBD1 (6 bases). The CDR3 has 17 amino acids. CDR1 and CDR2 from the germline V gene are MDHEN and SYDVKM. V gave up 1 base and J gave up 10 bases, with 25 bases separating them. In DNA, the CDR3 is TGTGCCAGCAGTTTATTTTCTATAGACGGGGACATTGAGCGAGCTTTCTTT. Translated, it gives CASSLFSIDGDIERAFF.

The CDR3 DNA reads TGTGCCAGCAGTGAATATCGAACAGACAATCAGCCCCAGCATTTT. Translation gives CASSEYRTDNQPQHF. V gene TRBV25-1 combines with J gene TRBJ1-5; D is undetermined. The CDR3 has 15 amino acids. Germline V gives CDR1 MGHDK, CDR2 SYGVNS. Trimming took off 0 bases at V and 3 bases at J, with 9 bases between the two ends.

The rearrangement joins TRBV5-1 to TRBJ2-3, with TRBD2 identical over 9 bases. The CDR3 runs 15 residues. Germline V lookup: CDR1 SGHRS, CDR2 YFSETQ. V shed 0 bases and J 2 bases; nucleotides not matched to a gene: 1. This CDR3 is CASSLASGTTDTQYF. In DNA, the CDR3 is TGCGCCAGCAGCTTGGCTAGCGGGACCACAGATACGCAGTATTTT. Variable domain in full (rest from reference TRBV5-1 and TRBJ2-3): KAGVTQTPRYLIKTRGQQVTLSCSPISGHRSVSWYQQTPGQGLQFLFEYFSETQRNKGNFPGRFSGRQFSNSRSEMNVSTLELGDSALYLCASSLASGTTDTQYFGPGTRLTVL.

V gene TRBV19 combines with J gene TRBJ1-4; 9 bases map to TRBD1. V shed 0 bases and J 8 bases; nucleotides not matched to a gene: 7. This CDR3 spans 16 amino acids. In germline, CDR1 is LNHDA, CDR2 SQIVND (reference sequence). CDR3 sequence (DNA): TGTGCCAGTAGTATAGAACCGGGACAGGGTACGGAAAAACTGTTTTTT. Residues: CASSIEPGQGTEKLFF.

V and J are TRBV11-2 and TRBJ2-1; D is undetermined. CDR1 is SGHAT and CDR2 is FQNNGV in the germline V gene. V gave up 6 bases and J gave up 10 bases, with 10 bases separating them. The CDR3 runs to 11 residues. CDR3 protein: CASSAGPEQFF. The CDR3 DNA is TGTGCCAGCAGTGCCGGGCCCGAGCAGTTCTTC. Based on the CDR3 plus reference TRBV11-2 and TRBJ2-1, the full variable domain is EAGVAQSPRYKIIEKRQSVAFWCNPISGHATLYWYQQILGQGPKLLIQFQNNGVVDDSQLPKDRFSAERLKGVDSTLKIQPAKLEDSAVYLCASSAGPEQFFGPGTRLTVL.

The rearrangement joins TRBV6-1 to TRBJ1-5; a weak D match, TRBD1 (5 bases). The CDR3 contains 15 residues. The ends were cut back, 6 bases at V and 4 bases at J, with 16 bases in the middle. Germline CDR1 is MNHNS and CDR2 is SASEGT. CDR3 sequence: CASRGWQGPNQPQHF. The CDR3 nucleotides are TGTGCCAGCAGAGGGTGGCAGGGACCGAATCAGCCCCAGCATTTT.

The rearrangement joins TRBV10-3 to TRBJ2-7; D may be TRBD2 (6 bases). The CDR3 sequence is 13 residues long. V dropped 7 bases and J dropped 6 bases, with 16 bases sitting between them. Per germline, CDR1 ENHRY and CDR2 SYGVKD. CDR3 in amino acids: CAIKGREASEQYF. The CDR3 bases are TGTGCCATCAAGGGCAGGGAGGCGAGCGAGCAGTACTTC.

This chain joins TRBV7-9 and TRBJ2-1; 10 nucleotides agree with TRBD1. V lost 8 bases and J lost 7; bases outside the gene matches: 5. The germline V gene encodes CDR1 SEHNR and CDR2 FQNEAQ (reference sequence). This CDR3 contains 13 residues. The CDR3 loop reads CASGGTGVNEQFF. The CDR3 coding sequence is TGTGCCAGCGGCGGGACAGGGGTGAATGAGCAGTTCTTC.

The chain employs TRBV18 and TRBJ1-4; tentatively, D is TRBD1 (5 bases). V gave up 6 bases and J gave up 5 bases, with 13 bases separating them. Germline lookup yields CDR1 KGHSH and CDR2 LQKENI. The CDR3 is 14 residues long. The CDR3 loop reads CASSPSDSNEKLFF. The CDR3 DNA sequence: TGTGCCAGCTCCCCCTCCGACAGCAATGAAAAACTGTTTTTT. The variable domain in full, completed from reference TRBV18 and TRBJ1-4, reads NAGVMQNPRHLVRRRGQEARLRCSPMKGHSHVYWYRQLPEEGLKFMVYLQKENIIDESGMPKERFSAEFPKEGPSILRIQQVVRGDSAAYFCASSPSDSNEKLFFGSGTQLSVL.